Shown below are 24 T cell receptor beta chains from a single sample sequenced in a study of blood T cell repertoires in COVID-19. Data came from immunoSEQ multiplex PCR; TCRdb stores just in-frame clones and leaves some out. The table lists some 310,000 clones, around 90% of them singletons. Sequencing used peripheral blood. Receptors originate from a woman between 40 and 50 years old with COVID-19, enrolled during active disease.

The chain couples TRBV28 to TRBJ1-6; tentatively, D is TRBD1 (5 bases). This CDR3 region has 15 residues. The V gene's germline CDR1 is MDHEN and CDR2 SYDVKM. Between the trimmed V and J ends, which lost 5 bases and 3 bases, there was a span of 11 bases. The CDR3 sequence: CASSVRGSYNSPLHF. In DNA form, the CDR3 reads TGTGCCAGCAGTGTAAGGGGTAGCTATAATTCACCCCTCCACTTT. The variable domain in full, completed from reference TRBV28 and TRBJ1-6, reads DVKVTQSSRYLVKRTGEKVFLECVQDMDHENMFWYRQDPGLGLRLIYFSYDVKMKEKGDIPEGYSVSREKKERFSLILESASTNQTSMYLCASSVRGSYNSPLHFGNGTRLTVT.

In this sample, this clone turned up once. The CDR3 coding sequence is TGCGCCAGCAGCCTTCTTCCAGGGGCAACCTACAATGAGCAGTTCTTC. Translated, it gives CASSLLPGATYNEQFF. The chain has TRBV4-1 and TRBJ2-1; D might be TRBD1 (6 bases). The CDR3 covers 16 residues. V shed 4 bases and J shed 2 bases, with 15 bases lying between them. CDR1 and CDR2 (germline): MGHRA, YSYEKL.

This rearrangement joins TRBV12-5 to TRBJ2-3; 9 bases are shared with TRBD1. The CDR3 runs 16 residues. Trimming removed 1 base from V and 6 bases from J; junction bases left unmatched: 8. Germline V CDR1 and CDR2: LGHNT, FRNRAP. The CDR3 nucleotides are TGTGCTAGTGGTTTGGACCGGACAGGGGCTGGGGATACGCAGTATTTT. It specifies CASGLDRTGAGDTQYF.

This sequence joins TRBV28 and TRBJ1-2, with a tentative D call TRBD1 (6 bases). The CDR3 totals 15 residues. V shed 5 bases and J shed 3 bases, with 16 bases lying between them. Germline CDR1 and CDR2: MDHEN and SYDVKM. This CDR3 reads CASSQTGRTHYGYTF. The CDR3 bases are TGTGCCAGCAGTCAGACAGGCAGAACCCACTATGGCTACACCTTC.

J is TRBJ2-2 and V is TRBV9; 11 bases align to TRBD2. V shed 0 bases and J 2 bases; nucleotides not matched to a gene: 6. Germline values: CDR1 SGDLS, CDR2 YYNGEE. This CDR3 is 18 amino acids long. This CDR3 reads CASSVAQGLAANTGELFF. The CDR3 DNA is TGTGCCAGCAGCGTAGCCCAGGGACTAGCGGCCAACACCGGGGAGCTGTTTTTT.

V usage is TRBV6-2 or TRBV6-3 and J usage is TRBJ1-2; 7 nucleotides agree with TRBD1. The germline gives CDR1 MNHEY, CDR2 SVGEGT. This CDR3 spans 17 amino acids. V dropped 4 bases and J dropped 8; count of bases not matched to a gene: 19. This CDR3 is CASSSQRRTGDISGYTF. CDR3 coding DNA: TGTGCCAGCAGTTCACAAAGACGGACAGGAGACATATCGGGCTACACCTTC.

The CDR3 DNA is TGTGCTAGTGGTTTGTCAGAGGCCGGAAACACCGGGGAGCTGTTTTTT. Translated, it gives CASGLSEAGNTGELFF. This chain joins TRBV12-5 and TRBJ2-2; D gene ambiguous. The CDR3 is 16 residues long. Germline loops: CDR1 LGHNT, CDR2 FRNRAP. The germline V and J ends were trimmed by 2 bases and 2 bases, with 12 bases remaining between them.

Only a few counts were recorded for this clone. V usage is TRBV18 and J usage is TRBJ1-2; 8 bases match TRBD1. CDR1 and CDR2 (germline): KGHSH, LQKENI. The CDR3 runs 19 residues. J gave up 7 bases and V 5 bases, and 24 bases lay outside the gene matches. CDR3 loop: CASSAIRQGTPLLTVGYTF. CDR3 in DNA: TGTGCCAGCTCAGCAATACGACAGGGGACGCCCCTCTTAACGGTTGGCTACACCTTC.

This clone was detected only once. The V and J genes are TRBV27 and TRBJ1-6; D is uncertain. Germline values: CDR1 MNHEY, CDR2 SMNVEV (reference sequence). The CDR3 contains 19 residues. Trimming stripped 4 bases from V and 0 bases from J, with 19 bases between. This CDR3 is CASSSSRLPGDSYNSPLHF. The CDR3 nucleotides are TGTGCCAGCAGTTCGTCCCGGCTTCCCGGGGACTCCTATAATTCACCCCTCCACTTT.

CDR3 in DNA: TGCGCCAGCAGCCAAGAGGCCCGGGACAGGGGTGAAAAACTGTTTTTT. It codes for CASSQEARDRGEKLFF. The chain joins TRBV4-3 to TRBJ1-4, with 10 bases identical to TRBD1. This CDR3 is built from 16 residues. The germline V gene encodes CDR1 LGHNA and CDR2 YSLEER. Trimming took 0 bases from V and 7 from J; bases not matched to a gene: 5.

CDR3 sequence (DNA): TGTGCCAGCAGTTTTTCAGGGTTTAACACTGAAGCTTTCTTT. Its protein is CASSFSGFNTEAFF. The J gene is TRBJ1-1, the V gene TRBV28, with a weak D call TRBD1 (5 bases). The V and J ends lost 3 bases and 2 bases respectively, with 10 bases between them. Germline CDR1 MDHEN, CDR2 SYDVKM. The length of the CDR3 is 14 residues.

This clone was seen more than once but under ten times. The V gene is TRBV3-1 (or the pseudogene TRBV3-2), the J gene TRBJ1-3; D unclear. V lost 3 bases, J lost 0 bases, and 12 bases lay in between. Germline V gene sequence: CDR1 LGHDT, CDR2 YNNKEL (reference sequence). This CDR3 region has 16 residues. In DNA form, the CDR3 reads TGTGCCAGCAGCCACCGCGCCGGGAACTCTGGAAACACCATATATTTT. Translating it yields CASSHRAGNSGNTIYF.

The table lists this clone with a count of one. J is TRBJ2-5 and V is TRBV12-3 or TRBV12-4, with TRBD2 as a possible D gene (6 bases). Trimming took 6 bases from V and 5 from J, leaving 10 bases between them. The CDR3 extends over 12 amino acids. The chain's CDR3 is CASSRSGETQYF. Written as DNA, the CDR3 is TGTGCCAGCAGCCGTAGCGGTGAGACCCAGTACTTC.

The CDR3 loop is CASSFRGLALSDEQYF. CDR3 in DNA: TGTGCCAGCAGTTTTAGGGGACTAGCGCTTTCCGACGAGCAGTACTTC. The V gene is TRBV28, the J gene TRBJ2-7; 10 bases map to TRBD2. V trimming: 3 bases; J trimming: 5 bases; junction bases outside the gene matches: 10. The CDR3 consists of 16 residues. The germline V gene has CDR1 MDHEN and CDR2 SYDVKM.

V usage is TRBV11-2 and J usage is TRBJ2-7; 13 positions agree with TRBD2. Trimming at V came to 7 bases and at J to 2 bases, leaving 11 bases not matched to a gene. CDR1 and CDR2 (germline): SGHAT, FQNNGV. This CDR3 is built from 17 residues. The CDR3, as DNA: TGTGCCAGCACCTCTACCCGACTAGCGGGGGGCCCCTACGAGCAGTACTTC. Protein sequence: CASTSTRLAGGPYEQYF.

This clone was seen a single time. The chain links TRBV3-1 (or the pseudogene TRBV3-2) to TRBJ2-1, with 13 bases identical to TRBD2. The CDR3 totals 17 residues. CDR1 and CDR2 from the germline V gene are LGHDT and YNNKEL (reference sequence). Trimming cost V 0 bases and J 7 bases; bases outside gene matches: 6. CDR3 DNA: TGTGCCAGCAGCCAAGATCTTAGGACTAGCGGGAGAAATGAGCAGTTCTTC. Residues: CASSQDLRTSGRNEQFF.

The chain uses TRBV2 and TRBJ1-4, with D possibly being TRBD1 (6 bases). There are 15 residues in the CDR3. Germline V gene sequence: CDR1 SNHLY, CDR2 FYNNEI. Trimming shortened V by 7 bases and J by 0 bases, and 12 bases separated the two germline ends. CDR3 coding DNA: TGTGCCAGCACCGGGAGGGGGACAACTAATGAAAAACTGTTTTTT. This sequence encodes CASTGRGTTNEKLFF. Full variable domain (remainder filled in from reference TRBV2 and TRBJ1-4): EPEVTQTPSHQVTQMGQEVILRCVPISNHLYFYWYRQILGQKVEFLVSFYNNEISEKSEIFDDQFSVERPDGSNFTLKIRSTKLEDSAMYFCASTGRGTTNEKLFFGSGTQLSVL.

The V call is TRBV7-9, the J call TRBJ2-3; TRBD1 agrees at 7 bases. The CDR3 is made up of 15 amino acids. Germline V gene lookup returns CDR1 SEHNR and CDR2 FQNEAQ (reference sequence). The CDR3 sequence: CAANQGTAISDTQYF. In DNA form, the CDR3 reads TGTGCTGCCAACCAGGGGACAGCGATTTCAGATACGCAGTATTTT.

This clone was detected a few times. The chain employs TRBV29-1 and TRBJ1-2; 7 bases are shared with TRBD1. Germline CDR1 SQVTM, CDR2 ANQGSEA. CDR3 length equals 13 residues. Trimming took 4 bases from V and 8 from J; bases not matched to a gene: 10. CDR3 DNA sequence: TGCAGCGTTGGGGTCAGGGGGATGAGCGGCTACACCTTC. Amino acids: CSVGVRGMSGYTF.

The rearrangement uses TRBV5-1 and TRBJ1-1; D ambiguous. The CDR3 has 14 amino acids. Germline CDR1 and CDR2: SGHRS and YFSETQ. Trimming shortened V by 4 bases and J by 1 base, and 11 bases separated the two germline ends. The CDR3 sequence: CASSPTTGNTEAFF. The CDR3 bases are TGCGCCAGCAGCCCTACCACCGGGAACACTGAAGCTTTCTTT. Supplemented by reference TRBV5-1 and TRBJ1-1, the full variable domain reads KAGVTQTPRYLIKTRGQQVTLSCSPISGHRSVSWYQQTPGQGLQFLFEYFSETQRNKGNFPGRFSGRQFSNSRSEMNVSTLELGDSALYLCASSPTTGNTEAFFGQGTRLTVV.

DNA of the CDR3: TGCGCCAGCAGCCACGGGAGGGACCAAGAGACCCAGTACTTC. Encoded protein: CASSHGRDQETQYF. This chain connects TRBV4-3 to TRBJ2-5; 8 positions match TRBD2. This CDR3 region has 14 residues. Germline lookup yields CDR1 LGHNA and CDR2 YSLEER. V lost 3 bases and J lost 0; bases outside the gene matches: 0.

This chain connects TRBV27 to TRBJ2-5, with D possibly matching TRBD1 (5 bases). Trimming removed 7 bases at V and 2 bases at J, with 8 bases between. This CDR3 contains 12 residues. Looked up from germline, CDR1 is MNHEY and CDR2 is SMNVEV (reference sequence). In DNA form, the CDR3 reads TGTGCCAGCAAGCAGGGACAAGAGACCCAGTACTTC. It translates to CASKQGQETQYF.

The J gene is TRBJ2-7, the V gene TRBV3-1 (or the pseudogene TRBV3-2); 7 bases match TRBD1. J lost 1 base, V lost 5 bases, and 5 bases had no gene match. The CDR3 runs 14 residues. From germline, CDR1 is LGHDT and CDR2 YNNKEL (reference sequence). CDR3 nucleotide sequence: TGTGCCAGCAGCTTCACAGGGGCTTCCTACGAGCAGTACTTC. Protein product: CASSFTGASYEQYF.

The chain combines TRBV6-2 or TRBV6-3 with TRBJ2-1; D not resolved. Trimming took off 2 bases at V and 3 bases at J, with 14 bases between the two ends. This CDR3 is 16 amino acids long. Germline CDR1 MNHEY, CDR2 SVGEGT. The CDR3 reads CASSYKRLLLYNEQFF. In DNA, the CDR3 is TGTGCCAGCAGTTACAAGAGGCTACTCCTCTACAATGAGCAGTTCTTC.